This T cell receptor beta chain appears in the sequencing data of a study of blood T cells in healthy people across ages (dated by TCRdb to the mid-2010s). In the study overall: In model experiments, template switching captured about one uniquely barcoded TCR beta cDNA molecule for every two T cells. To track age-related changes in TCR beta repertoire diversity, the study relied on deep sequencing normalized with unique cDNA molecular identifiers. Donors were grouped into four age groups: young (average roughly 17 years), middle-aged (over 35), aged (62) and long-lived (about 90). To avoid experimental bias, donors of different ages were distributed randomly across sequencing lanes. For two donors (one aged 18 to 29 and one aged 80 or older), the study analyzed two additional independent replicas of 1 million unique cDNA reads from the same blood draw. Broad study findings and their caveats: Compared with the aged group, more naive CD4+ T cells, fewer expanded clones and increased TCR diversity were shown by the long-lived group, suggesting age selection. As age increased, observed TCR beta diversity per million T cells dropped in a roughly linear way, and a significant reduction was already evident by age about 40. Observed TCR beta diversity correlated strongly with the percentage of naive T cells measured by flow cytometry. Bulk unsorted PBMC profiling prevented conclusive comparison of naive and antigen-experienced compartments. Because the CMV infection status of the donors was unknown, age-related changes in expanded clonotypes may potentially have been confounded. Estimates of total diversity based on one million sequenced T cells were regarded as lower bounds and as underestimates.

As regards this clonotype: Its antigen is not yet known. Per-base quality was not reported, and no clone a single base away is much larger than it.

The library was generated by 5' RACE. TCRdb lists the instrument as Illumina HiSeq 2500. The second PCR ran for about 6 to 11 cycles and used a J-beta primer mix along with a sample-barcoded 5' primer. A unique molecular identifier was introduced onto each TCR beta cDNA molecule by a template-switch 5' adaptor carrying 12 random nucleotides. Each sample yielded at least 2.5 million CDR3-containing paired-end reads. The Mint cDNA synthesis kit, primed by a TRBC-specific oligonucleotide, was used to synthesize first-strand cDNA from all RNA. All cDNA was treated with uracil-DNA glycosylase and then went through a first 18-cycle PCR with the universal primers M1SS and BC2_uni_R. For the original study's pipeline: Each sample was normalized by randomly selecting 1 million high-quality reads, each carrying a distinct molecular identifier. Reads sharing molecular identifiers were discarded rather than binned into consensus sequences. MiTCR, set to a Q25 quality threshold and the strictest error-elimination algorithm, was used for CDR3 identification, clonotype clustering and error correction. Lower-bound total TCR beta diversity was estimated with a nonparametric unseen species model using Euler transformation. Through fastp at Q25 and MiXCR, TCRdb rebuilt clones from the public reads, retaining in-frame beta chains. Each record represents a unique CDR3 protein, reported with the most common genes and DNA among its rows. The authors' filters were not applied to this entry. For this sample there are about 1,800,000 distinct CDR3 sequences; roughly 27% appear just once. Of the sample, 6.5% to 8.5% is held by the ten largest clones.

Compared with germline, V lacks 4 bases and J lacks 5 bases; bases without a gene match: 7. The CDR3 goes from the cysteine to the phenylalanine over 15 residues. The CDR3 DNA has 45 bases and is translated from base 1. CDR1 is given as LGHDT and CDR2 as YNNKEL, both from the germline V gene (reference sequence). The 39 donors, aged about 6 to 100 years, were systemically healthy Caucasian individuals from Russia. Each donor gave 8 to 10 milliliters of peripheral blood, collected into EDTA-treated Vacutainer tubes. Ficoll-Paque density-gradient centrifugation was used to isolate PBMCs, with at least 7 million obtained per sample. Total RNA was extracted from PBMCs with Trizol reagent, with at least 6 micrograms obtained per sample. For every donor, flow cytometry on a PBMC aliquot measured the percentage of naive CD45RAhigh/CD27high T cells.

Recombination linked TRBV3-1 to TRBJ1-2; TRBD1 fits 10 bases in the junction. This TCR was sampled from a woman in her 30s in good health. Sequencing input: blood. The CDR3 protein: CASSRQGTGDYGYTF. The nucleotides are TGTGCCAGCAGCCGACAAGGGACAGGGGATTATGGCTACACCTTC. With all but the CDR3 taken from the reference TRBV3-1 and TRBJ1-2 genes, the full variable domain is: DTAVSQTPKYLVTQMGNDKSIKCEQNLGHDTMYWYKQDSKKFLKIMFSYNNKELIINETVPNRFSPKSPDKAHLNLHINSLELGDSAVYFCASSRQGTGDYGYTFGSGTRLTVV.